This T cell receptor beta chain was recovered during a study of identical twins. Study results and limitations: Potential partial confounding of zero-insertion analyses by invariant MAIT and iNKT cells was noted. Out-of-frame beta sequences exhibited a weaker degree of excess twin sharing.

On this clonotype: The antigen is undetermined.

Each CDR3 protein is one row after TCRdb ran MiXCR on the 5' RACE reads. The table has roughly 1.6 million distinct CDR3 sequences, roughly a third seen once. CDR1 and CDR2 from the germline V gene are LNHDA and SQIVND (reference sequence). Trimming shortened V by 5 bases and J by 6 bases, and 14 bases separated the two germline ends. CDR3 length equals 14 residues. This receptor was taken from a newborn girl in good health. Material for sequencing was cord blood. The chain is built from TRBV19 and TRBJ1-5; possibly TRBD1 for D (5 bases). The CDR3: CASSLIGGVQPQHF. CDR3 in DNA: TGTGCCAGTAGTTTGATCGGGGGAGTTCAGCCCCAGCATTTT.